The clone carrying this T cell receptor beta chain was found many times. The CDR3 has 16 amino acids. The germline V and J ends were trimmed by 4 bases and 6 bases, with 19 bases remaining between them. Germline loops: CDR1 LNHDA, CDR2 SQIVND (reference sequence). The data belong to a study of response to subunit inactivated influenza vaccine. TCRdb recomputed calls from the RT-PCR reads with MiXCR, one row per CDR3 protein. In the table there are 250,000 to 350,000 distinct CDR3 sequences, about 20% of which are singletons. The sequencing used PBMCs from blood, collected less than 22 months after vaccination. The chain recombines TRBV19 with TRBJ2-4; D could derive from TRBD1 or TRBD2 (5 bases each). The sequence was collected from a man aged 45 to 70 who received an inactivated influenza vaccine. CDR3 region: CASSTRSGTMGNIQYF. The CDR3 DNA reads TGTGCCAGTAGTACCCGATCTGGGACCATGGGAAACATTCAGTACTTC.